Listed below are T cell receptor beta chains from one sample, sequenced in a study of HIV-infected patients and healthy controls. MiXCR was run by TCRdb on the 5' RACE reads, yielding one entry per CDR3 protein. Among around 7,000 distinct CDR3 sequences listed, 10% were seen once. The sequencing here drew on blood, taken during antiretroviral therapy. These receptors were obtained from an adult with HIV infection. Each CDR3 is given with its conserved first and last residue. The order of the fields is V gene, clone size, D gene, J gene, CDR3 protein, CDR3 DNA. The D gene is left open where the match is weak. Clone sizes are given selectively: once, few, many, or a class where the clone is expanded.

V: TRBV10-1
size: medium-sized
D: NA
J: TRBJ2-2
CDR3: CASSFSQAAGELFF
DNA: TGCGCCAGCAGTTTTTCACAGGCGGCCGGGGAGCTGTTTTTT

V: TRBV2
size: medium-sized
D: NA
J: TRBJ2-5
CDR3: CASSEAVGGLETQYF
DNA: TGTGCCAGCAGTGAAGCGGTCGGGGGGCTGGAGACCCAGTACTTC

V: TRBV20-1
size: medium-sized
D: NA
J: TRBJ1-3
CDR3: CSARAAGRNTIYF
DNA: TGCAGTGCTAGAGCGGCGGGGAGAAACACCATATATTTT

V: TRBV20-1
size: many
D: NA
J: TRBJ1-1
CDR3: CSANLGTFEAFF
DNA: TGCAGTGCAAATCTCGGGACATTTGAAGCTTTCTTT

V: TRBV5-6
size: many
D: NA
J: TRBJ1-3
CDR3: CASSFLPLDIPGNTIYF
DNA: TGTGCCAGCAGCTTCCTTCCCCTGGACATTCCTGGAAACACCATATATTTT

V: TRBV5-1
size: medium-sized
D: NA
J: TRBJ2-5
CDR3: CASSFQNEYQETQYF
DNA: TGCGCCAGCAGCTTTCAGAACGAGTACCAAGAGACCCAGTACTTC

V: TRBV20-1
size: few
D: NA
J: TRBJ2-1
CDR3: CSARDRRRSNEQFF
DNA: TGCAGTGCTAGAGATAGGCGGAGAAGCAATGAGCAGTTCTTC

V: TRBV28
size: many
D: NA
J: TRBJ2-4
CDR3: CASSLTSFGQNIQYF
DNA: TGTGCCAGCAGTCTGACATCCTTCGGCCAGAACATTCAGTACTTC

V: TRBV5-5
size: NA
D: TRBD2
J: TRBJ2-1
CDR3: CASIIRASGSGYNEQFF
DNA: TGTGCCAGCATCATTCGGGCTAGCGGCTCTGGGTACAATGAGCAGTTCTTC

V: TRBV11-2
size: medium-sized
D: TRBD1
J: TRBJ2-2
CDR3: CASSTGQPTGELFF
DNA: TGTGCCAGCAGCACGGGACAGCCGACGGGGGAGCTGTTTTTT

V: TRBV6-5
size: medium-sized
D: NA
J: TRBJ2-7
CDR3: CASRQTEGTIYEQYF
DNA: TGTGCCAGCAGACAAACCGAGGGAACCATTTACGAGCAGTACTTC

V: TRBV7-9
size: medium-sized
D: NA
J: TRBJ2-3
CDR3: CASSLALGGTDTQYF
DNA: TGTGCCAGCAGCTTAGCCCTAGGAGGCACAGATACGCAGTATTTT

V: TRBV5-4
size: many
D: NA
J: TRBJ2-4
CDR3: CASSLEGGGLAKNIQYF
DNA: TGTGCCAGCAGCTTGGAGGGGGGGGGGTTAGCCAAAAACATTCAGTACTTC

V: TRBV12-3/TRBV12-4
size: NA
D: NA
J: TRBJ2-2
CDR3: CASLRGELFF
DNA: TGTGCCTCTTTAAGGGGGGAGCTGTTTTTT

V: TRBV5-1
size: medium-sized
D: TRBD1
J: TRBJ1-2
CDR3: CASSGETGGFGYTF
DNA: TGCGCCAGCAGCGGGGAGACAGGGGGTTTCGGCTACACCTTC

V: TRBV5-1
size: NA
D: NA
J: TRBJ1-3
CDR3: CASSPWENSGNTIYF
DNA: TGCGCCAGCAGCCCTTGGGAGAACTCTGGAAACACCATATATTTT

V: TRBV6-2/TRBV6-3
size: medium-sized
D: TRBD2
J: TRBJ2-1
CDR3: CASKESGGPEQFF
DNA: TGTGCCAGCAAAGAATCGGGGGGACCTGAGCAGTTCTTC

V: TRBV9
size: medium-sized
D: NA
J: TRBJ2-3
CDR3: CASSLAGGSTDTQYF
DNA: TGTGCCAGCAGCCTGGCCGGGGGCAGCACAGATACGCAGTATTTT

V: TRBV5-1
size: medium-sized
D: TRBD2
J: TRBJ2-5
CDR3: CASSSTSGGGPPETQYF
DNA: TGCGCCAGCAGCTCAACTAGCGGGGGAGGCCCCCCTGAGACCCAGTACTTC

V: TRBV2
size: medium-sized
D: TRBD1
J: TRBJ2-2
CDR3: CARRQGGMTGELFF
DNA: TGTGCCAGACGACAGGGGGGAATGACCGGGGAGCTGTTTTTT

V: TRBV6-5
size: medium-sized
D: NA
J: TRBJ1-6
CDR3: CASSYSGQGNSPLHF
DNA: TGTGCCAGCAGTTACTCGGGGCAGGGGAATTCACCCCTCCACTTT

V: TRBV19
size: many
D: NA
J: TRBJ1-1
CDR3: CASSHPGRMNTEAFF
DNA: TGTGCCAGTAGTCACCCCGGGCGGATGAACACTGAAGCTTTCTTT

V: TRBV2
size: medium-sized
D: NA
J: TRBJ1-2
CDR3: CASRDPVGNYGYTF
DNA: TGTGCCAGCAGAGACCCGGTAGGGAACTATGGCTACACCTTC

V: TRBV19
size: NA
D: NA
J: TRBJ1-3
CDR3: CASLDGGNTIYF
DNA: TGTGCCAGTCTGGACGGCGGAAACACCATATATTTT

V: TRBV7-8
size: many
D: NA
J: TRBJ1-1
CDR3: CASSPFPGITFEAFF
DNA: TGTGCCAGCAGCCCGTTTCCGGGAATAACCTTTGAAGCTTTCTTT

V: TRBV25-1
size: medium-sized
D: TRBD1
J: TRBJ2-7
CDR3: CASSQGQGPPMTEQYF
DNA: TGTGCCAGCAGCCAGGGACAGGGGCCTCCGATGACCGAGCAGTACTTC

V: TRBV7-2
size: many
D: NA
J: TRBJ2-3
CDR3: CASRDRWGIGTQYF
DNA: TGTGCCAGCAGAGACAGGTGGGGGATAGGTACGCAGTATTTT

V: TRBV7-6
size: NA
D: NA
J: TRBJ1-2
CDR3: CASSPRIDQGSGYTF
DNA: TGTGCCAGCAGCCCCCGAATCGACCAGGGCAGTGGCTACACCTTC

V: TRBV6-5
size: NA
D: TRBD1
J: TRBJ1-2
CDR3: CASSYGGQLNYGYTF
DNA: TGTGCCAGCAGCTACGGGGGACAGCTTAACTATGGCTACACCTTC

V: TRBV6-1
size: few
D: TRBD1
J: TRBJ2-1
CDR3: CASSPTTGTLNNEQFF
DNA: TGTGCCAGCAGTCCTACGACAGGGACCCTGAATAATGAGCAGTTCTTC

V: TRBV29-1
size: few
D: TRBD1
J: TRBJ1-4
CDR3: CSVAGDRGTTNEKLFF
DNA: TGCAGCGTTGCCGGCGACAGGGGAACAACTAATGAAAAACTGTTTTTT

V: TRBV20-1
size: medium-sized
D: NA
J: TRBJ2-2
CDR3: CSARPPRAQATGELFF
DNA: TGCAGTGCTAGGCCGCCCCGGGCCCAGGCCACCGGGGAGCTGTTTTTT

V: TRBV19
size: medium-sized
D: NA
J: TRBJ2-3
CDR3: CASTDAASTDTQYF
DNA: TGTGCCAGTACCGATGCGGCCTCCACAGATACGCAGTATTTT

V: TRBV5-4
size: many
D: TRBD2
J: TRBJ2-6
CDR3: CASSLDGLAGNSGANVLTF
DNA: TGTGCCAGCAGCTTGGACGGACTAGCGGGGAATTCTGGGGCCAACGTCCTGACTTTC

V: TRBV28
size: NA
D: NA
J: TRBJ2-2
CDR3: CASSPSGQGRSGELFF
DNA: TGTGCCAGCAGTCCTAGCGGACAGGGAAGGTCCGGGGAGCTGTTTTTT

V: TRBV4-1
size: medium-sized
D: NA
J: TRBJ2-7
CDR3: CASSQEGSHVSPVYEQYF
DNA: TGCGCCAGCAGCCAAGAAGGCTCCCACGTGTCGCCAGTCTACGAGCAGTACTTC

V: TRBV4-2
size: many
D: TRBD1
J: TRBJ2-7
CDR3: CASSPVGTGPYEQYF
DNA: TGTGCCAGCAGCCCGGTCGGGACAGGTCCCTACGAGCAGTACTTC

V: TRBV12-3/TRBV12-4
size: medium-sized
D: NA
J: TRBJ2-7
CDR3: CASSLARYEQYF
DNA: TGTGCCAGCAGCCTTGCCCGATACGAGCAGTACTTC

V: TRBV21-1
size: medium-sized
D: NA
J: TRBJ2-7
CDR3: CASSKEGGPEVSYEQYF
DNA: TGTGCCAGCAGCAAAGAAGGCGGACCTGAAGTGTCCTACGAGCAGTACTTC